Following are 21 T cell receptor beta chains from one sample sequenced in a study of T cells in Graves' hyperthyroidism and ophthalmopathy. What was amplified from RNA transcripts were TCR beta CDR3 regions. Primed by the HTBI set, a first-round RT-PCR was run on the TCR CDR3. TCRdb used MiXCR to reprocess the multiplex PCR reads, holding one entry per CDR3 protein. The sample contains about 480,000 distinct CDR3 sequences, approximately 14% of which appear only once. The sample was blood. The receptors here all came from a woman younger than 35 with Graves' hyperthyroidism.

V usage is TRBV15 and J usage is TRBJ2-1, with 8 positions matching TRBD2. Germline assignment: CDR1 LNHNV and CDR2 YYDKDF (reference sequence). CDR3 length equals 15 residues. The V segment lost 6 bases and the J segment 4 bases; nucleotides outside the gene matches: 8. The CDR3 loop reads CATRAGTRIYNEQFF. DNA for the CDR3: TGTGCCACCAGAGCCGGGACTAGGATATACAATGAGCAGTTCTTC. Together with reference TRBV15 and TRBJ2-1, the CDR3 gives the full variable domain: DAMVIQNPRYQVTQFGKPVTLSCSQTLNHNVMYWYQQKSSQAPKLLFHYYDKDFNNEADTPDNFQSRRPNTSFCFLDIRSPGLGDTAMYLCATRAGTRIYNEQFFGPGTRLTVL.

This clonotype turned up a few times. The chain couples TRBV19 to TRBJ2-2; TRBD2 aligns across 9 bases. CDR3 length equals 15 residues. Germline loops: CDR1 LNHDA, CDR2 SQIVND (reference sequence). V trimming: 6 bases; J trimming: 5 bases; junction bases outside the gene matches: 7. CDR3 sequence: CASRDSGRLTGELFF. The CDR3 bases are TGTGCCAGTAGGGATAGCGGGAGATTAACCGGGGAGCTGTTTTTT.

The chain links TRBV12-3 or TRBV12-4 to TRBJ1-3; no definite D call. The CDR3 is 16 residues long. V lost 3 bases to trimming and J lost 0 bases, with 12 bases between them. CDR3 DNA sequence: TGTGCCAGCAGTTTGTTGGCAGGAGGCTCTGGAAACACCATATATTTT. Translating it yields CASSLLAGGSGNTIYF.

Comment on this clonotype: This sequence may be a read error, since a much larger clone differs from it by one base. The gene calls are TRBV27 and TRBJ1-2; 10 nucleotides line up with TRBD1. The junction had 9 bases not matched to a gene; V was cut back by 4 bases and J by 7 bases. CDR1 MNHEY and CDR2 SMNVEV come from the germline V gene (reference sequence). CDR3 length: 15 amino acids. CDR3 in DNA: TGTGCCAGCAGTTGGAAGGGACAGGGGTCGTCTGGCTACACCTTC. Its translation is CASSWKGQGSSGYTF.

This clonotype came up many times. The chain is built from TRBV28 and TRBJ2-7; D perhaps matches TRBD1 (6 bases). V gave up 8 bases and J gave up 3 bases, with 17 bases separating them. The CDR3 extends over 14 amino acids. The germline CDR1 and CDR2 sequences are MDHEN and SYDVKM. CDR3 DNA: TGTGCCAGCGGAGTTGCAGGGGCCCTCTACGAGCAGTACTTC. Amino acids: CASGVAGALYEQYF.

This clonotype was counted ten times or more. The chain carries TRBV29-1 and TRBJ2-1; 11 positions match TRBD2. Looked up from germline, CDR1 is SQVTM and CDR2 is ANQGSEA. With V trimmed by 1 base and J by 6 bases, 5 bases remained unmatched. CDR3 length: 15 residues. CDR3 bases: TGCAGCGTTGAAGGGACTAGCGGGCCTCTCAATGAGCAGTTCTTC. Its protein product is CSVEGTSGPLNEQFF.

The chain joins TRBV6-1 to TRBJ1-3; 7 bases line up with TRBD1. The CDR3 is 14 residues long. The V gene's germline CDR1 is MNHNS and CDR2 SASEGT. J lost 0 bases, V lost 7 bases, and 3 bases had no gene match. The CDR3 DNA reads TGTGCCAGCAACGACAGGGACTCTGGAAACACCATATATTTT. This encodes CASNDRDSGNTIYF.

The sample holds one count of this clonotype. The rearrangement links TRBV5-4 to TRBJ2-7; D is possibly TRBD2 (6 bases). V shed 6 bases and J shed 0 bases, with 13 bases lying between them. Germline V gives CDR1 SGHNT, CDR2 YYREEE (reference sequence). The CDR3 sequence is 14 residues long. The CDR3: CASKRRLDSYEQYV. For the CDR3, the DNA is TGTGCCAGCAAAAGGAGACTAGACTCCTACGAGCAGTACGTC.

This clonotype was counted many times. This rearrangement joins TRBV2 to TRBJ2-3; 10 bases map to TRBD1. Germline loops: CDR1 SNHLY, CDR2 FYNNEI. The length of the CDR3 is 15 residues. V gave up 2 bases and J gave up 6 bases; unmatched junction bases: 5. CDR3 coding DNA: TGTGCCAGCAGTGAAAGACAGGGGGCGCGGGATACGCAGTATTTT. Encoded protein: CASSERQGARDTQYF.

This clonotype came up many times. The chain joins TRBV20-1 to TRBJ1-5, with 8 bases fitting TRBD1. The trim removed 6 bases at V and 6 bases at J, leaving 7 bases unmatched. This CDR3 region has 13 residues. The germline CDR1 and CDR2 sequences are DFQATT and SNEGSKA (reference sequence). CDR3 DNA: TGCAGTGCCACAGGGGGTACGGCTCAGCCCCAGCATTTT. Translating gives CSATGGTAQPQHF.

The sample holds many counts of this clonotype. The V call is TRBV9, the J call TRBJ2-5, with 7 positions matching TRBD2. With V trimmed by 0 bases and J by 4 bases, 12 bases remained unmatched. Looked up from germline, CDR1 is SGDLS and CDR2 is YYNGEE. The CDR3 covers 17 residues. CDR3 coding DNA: TGTGCCAGCAGCGTAGGGGGGAGGGGAAGCGGAGGAGAGACCCAGTACTTC. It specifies CASSVGGRGSGGETQYF.

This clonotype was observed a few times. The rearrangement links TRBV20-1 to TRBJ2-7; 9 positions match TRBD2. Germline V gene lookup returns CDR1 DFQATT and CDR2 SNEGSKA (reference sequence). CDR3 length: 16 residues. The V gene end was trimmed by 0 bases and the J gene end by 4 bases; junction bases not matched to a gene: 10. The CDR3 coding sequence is TGCAGTGCTAGAGACGCCTATAGCGGGAGCCTATACGAGCAGTACTTC. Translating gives CSARDAYSGSLYEQYF.

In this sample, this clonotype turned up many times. The CDR3 region is CASSRGDRVSYEQYV. CDR3 in DNA: TGTGCCAGCAGCCGGGGGGACAGGGTTTCCTACGAGCAGTACGTC. The chain couples TRBV2 to TRBJ2-7; 9 bases are shared with TRBD1. The CDR3 spans 15 residues. The junction had 7 bases not matched to a gene; V was cut back by 6 bases and J by 1 base. Per germline, CDR1 SNHLY and CDR2 FYNNEI.

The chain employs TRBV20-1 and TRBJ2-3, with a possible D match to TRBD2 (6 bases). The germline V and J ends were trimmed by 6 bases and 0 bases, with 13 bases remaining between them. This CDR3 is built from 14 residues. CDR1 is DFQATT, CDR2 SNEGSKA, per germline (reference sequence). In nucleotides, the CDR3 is TGCAGTGCCCCCAGTAGCGGCAGCACAGATACGCAGTATTTT. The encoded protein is CSAPSSGSTDTQYF.

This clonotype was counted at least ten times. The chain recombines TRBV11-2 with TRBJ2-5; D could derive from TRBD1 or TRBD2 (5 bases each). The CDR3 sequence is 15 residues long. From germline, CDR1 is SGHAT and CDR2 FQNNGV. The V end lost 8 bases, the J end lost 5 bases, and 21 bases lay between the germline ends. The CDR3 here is CASSQETRRDETQYF. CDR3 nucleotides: TGTGCCAGCTCCCAAGAGACCCGCCGGGACGAGACCCAGTACTTC.

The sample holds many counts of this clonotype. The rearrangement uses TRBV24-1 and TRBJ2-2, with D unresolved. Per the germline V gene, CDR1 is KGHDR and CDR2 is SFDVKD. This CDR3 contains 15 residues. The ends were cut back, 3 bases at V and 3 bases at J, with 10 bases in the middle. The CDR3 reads CATSDPTQDTGELFF. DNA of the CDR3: TGTGCCACCAGTGATCCCACGCAGGACACCGGGGAGCTGTTTTTT.

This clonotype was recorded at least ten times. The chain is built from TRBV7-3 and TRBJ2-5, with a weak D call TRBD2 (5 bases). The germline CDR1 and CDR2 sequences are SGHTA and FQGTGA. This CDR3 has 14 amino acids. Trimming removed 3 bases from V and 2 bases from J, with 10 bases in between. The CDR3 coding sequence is TGTGCCAGCAGCTTTGCGGGTACACAAGAGACCCAGTACTTC. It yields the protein CASSFAGTQETQYF.

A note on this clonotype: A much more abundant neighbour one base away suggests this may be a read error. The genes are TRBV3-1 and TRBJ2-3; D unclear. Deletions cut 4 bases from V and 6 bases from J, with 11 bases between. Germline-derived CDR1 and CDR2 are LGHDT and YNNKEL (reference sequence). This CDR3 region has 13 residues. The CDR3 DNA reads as TGTGCCAGCAGCCCCCCGGGCCGGGATACGCAGTATTTT. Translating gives CASSPPGRDTQYF.

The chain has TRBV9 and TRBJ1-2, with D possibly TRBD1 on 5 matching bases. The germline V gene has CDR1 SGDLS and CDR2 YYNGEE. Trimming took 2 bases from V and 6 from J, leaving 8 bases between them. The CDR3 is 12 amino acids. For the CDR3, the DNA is TGTGCCAGCAGCGTGTCGGGGGATGGCTACACCTTC. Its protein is CASSVSGDGYTF.

The CDR3, as DNA: TGTGCCAGCAGCTTAGCGCTTACTAGCGGACCCTACAATGAGCAGTTCTTC. Encoded protein: CASSLALTSGPYNEQFF. The rearrangement uses TRBV7-2 and TRBJ2-1, with 8 nucleotides matching TRBD2. Germline V gene data show CDR1 as SGHTA and CDR2 as FQGNSA. This CDR3 comprises 17 residues. Trimming at V came to 0 bases and at J to 2 bases, leaving 6 bases not matched to a gene.

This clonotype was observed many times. The CDR3 loop reads CASSRHGLAGANEQFF. In DNA form, the CDR3 reads TGTGCCAGCAGCCGCCACGGACTAGCGGGAGCCAATGAGCAGTTCTTC. This chain joins TRBV11-1 and TRBJ2-1; TRBD2 matches 13 bases. Germline V gene data show CDR1 as SGHAT and CDR2 as FQDESV (reference sequence). V trimming: 5 bases; J trimming: 6 bases; junction bases outside the gene matches: 7. The CDR3 has 16 residues. The whole variable domain, remainder taken from reference TRBV11-1 and TRBJ2-1, is EAEVAQSPRYKITEKSQAVAFWCDPISGHATLYWYRQILGQGPELLVQFQDESVVDDSQLPKDRFSAERLKGVDSTLKIQPAELGDSAMYLCASSRHGLAGANEQFFGPGTRLTVL.